The 9 T cell receptor beta chains below all came from one sample that was sequenced in a study of T cells in Graves' hyperthyroidism and ophthalmopathy. The source material, RNA transcripts, was used to amplify TCR beta CDR3 regions. HTBI primers were the set used in a first-round RT-PCR of the TCR CDR3. Each CDR3 protein gets one entry after TCRdb re-called the multiplex PCR reads with MiXCR. Of more than 450,000 distinct CDR3 sequences listed, 14% are singletons. Sequenced material: blood. These receptors originate from a woman between 35 and 50 years old with Graves' hyperthyroidism.

Here the CDR3 reads CASSPLGVGMGRDNEQFF. The DNA for the CDR3 is TGTGCCAGCAGCCCACTCGGGGTCGGGATGGGGCGGGACAATGAGCAGTTCTTC. The chain couples TRBV7-9 to TRBJ2-1; either TRBD1 or TRBD2 may fit D (5 bases each). The CDR3 contains 18 residues. CDR1 is SEHNR, CDR2 FQNEAQ, per germline (reference sequence). Trimming shortened V by 5 bases and J by 5 bases, and 25 bases separated the two germline ends.

The J gene is TRBJ2-7, the V gene TRBV5-4, with a possible D match to TRBD2 (6 bases). The CDR3 loop spans 15 amino acids. Per the germline V gene, CDR1 is SGHNT and CDR2 is YYREEE (reference sequence). V was cut by 2 bases and J by 2 bases, with 14 bases left in between. CDR3 sequence: CASSFFRGLTYEQYF. As DNA, the CDR3 is TGTGCCAGCAGCTTTTTTCGGGGGTTAACCTACGAGCAGTACTTC.

Of note for this clonotype: At one boundary the junction diverges from the germline segment, which might be a read error. The chain has TRBV5-6 and TRBJ1-5; weak D call: TRBD1 (6 bases). The CDR3 loop spans 16 amino acids. The germline CDR1 and CDR2 sequences are SGHDT and YYEEEE. Written as DNA, the CDR3 is TGTGCCAGCAGCTTGGCCTTCGGACAGTCCAATCAGCTCCAGCATTTT. Encoded protein: CASSLAFGQSNQLQHF.

This clonotype was counted many times. The J gene is TRBJ2-1, the V gene TRBV7-9, with 8 bases matching TRBD2. V trimming: 3 bases; J trimming: 4 bases; junction bases outside the gene matches: 5. The V gene's germline CDR1 is SEHNR and CDR2 FQNEAQ (reference sequence). The CDR3 length is 15 residues. CDR3 protein: CASSLSGSAYNEQFF. DNA for the CDR3: TGTGCCAGCAGCTTGAGCGGGAGCGCATACAATGAGCAGTTCTTC. Full variable domain (missing parts from reference TRBV7-9 and TRBJ2-1): DTGVSQNPRHKITKRGQNVTFRCDPISEHNRLYWYRQTLGQGPEFLTYFQNEAQLEKSRLLSDRFSAERPKGSFSTLEIQRTEQGDSAMYLCASSLSGSAYNEQFFGPGTRLTVL.

This clonotype was recorded many times. The chain carries TRBV20-1 and TRBJ1-2; no firm D call. In germline, CDR1 is DFQATT, CDR2 SNEGSKA (reference sequence). V was cut by 0 bases and J by 6 bases, with 14 bases left in between. The CDR3 has 14 residues. The CDR3 sequence is CSARDFRGQDGYTF. CDR3 nucleotide sequence: TGCAGTGCTAGAGATTTTCGAGGGCAGGATGGCTACACCTTC.

This clonotype was picked up a small number of times. The chain couples TRBV2 to TRBJ2-7; D is ambiguous. Germline V gene sequence: CDR1 SNHLY, CDR2 FYNNEI. V was cut by 3 bases and J by 6 bases, with 12 bases left in between. The CDR3 spans 13 residues. The CDR3 DNA follows: TGTGCCAGCAGTGATCCCGCGCGTGGCGAGCAGTACTTC. Protein product: CASSDPARGEQYF.

The rearrangement uses TRBV5-1 and TRBJ2-1; the D gene is possibly TRBD1 (5 bases). The CDR3 has 15 amino acids. Germline V gene lookup returns CDR1 SGHRS and CDR2 YFSETQ. The V and J ends lost 1 base and 8 bases respectively, with 16 bases between them. The CDR3 reads CASSLTGEVYDEQFF. The CDR3, as DNA: TGCGCCAGCAGCTTGACAGGTGAGGTATACGATGAGCAGTTCTTC.

This clonotype showed up just a few times. The rearrangement uses TRBV25-1 and TRBJ2-1; no clear D gene. The CDR3 has 15 residues. Germline V gene data show CDR1 as MGHDK and CDR2 as SYGVNS. V was cut by 4 bases and J by 7 bases, with 17 bases left in between. This CDR3 is CASSVGQSVWNEQFF. CDR3 DNA: TGTGCCAGCAGTGTGGGCCAGTCGGTTTGGAATGAGCAGTTCTTC.

This clonotype was observed at least ten times. The chain employs TRBV6-6 and TRBJ2-1, with 9 bases fitting TRBD1. Trimming cost V 2 bases and J 8 bases; bases outside gene matches: 10. CDR1 is MNHNY, CDR2 SVGAGI, per germline (reference sequence). The CDR3 runs to 16 residues. The CDR3 DNA reads TGTGCCAGCAGTTACCCGGGACAGGGAGGGTCGTATGAGCAGTTCTTC. Translating gives CASSYPGQGGSYEQFF.